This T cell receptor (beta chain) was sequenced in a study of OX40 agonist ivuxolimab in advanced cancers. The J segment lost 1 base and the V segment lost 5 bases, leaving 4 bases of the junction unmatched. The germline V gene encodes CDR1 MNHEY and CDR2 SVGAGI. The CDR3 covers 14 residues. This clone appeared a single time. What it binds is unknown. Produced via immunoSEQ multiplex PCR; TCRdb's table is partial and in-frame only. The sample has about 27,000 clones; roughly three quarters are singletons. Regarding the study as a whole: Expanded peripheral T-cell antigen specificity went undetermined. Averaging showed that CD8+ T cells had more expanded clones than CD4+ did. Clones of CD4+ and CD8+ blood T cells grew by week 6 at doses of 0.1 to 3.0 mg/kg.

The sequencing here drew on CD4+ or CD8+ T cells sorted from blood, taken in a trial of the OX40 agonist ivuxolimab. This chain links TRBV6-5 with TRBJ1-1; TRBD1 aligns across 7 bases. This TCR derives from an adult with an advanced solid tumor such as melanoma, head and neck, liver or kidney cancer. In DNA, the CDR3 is TGTGCCAGCAGTCAATGGGACAGGAACACTGAAGCTTTCTTT. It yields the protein CASSQWDRNTEAFF.